The 18 T cell receptor beta chains in this list originate from one sample, sequenced in a study of blood T cell repertoires in COVID-19. Sequencing was performed with immunoSEQ multiplex PCR; in TCRdb, only in-frame clones are kept and a portion is missing. The sample records around 300,000 clones, 88% being singletons. Material for sequencing was PBMCs or T cells enriched from blood (not recorded which). The receptors were sampled from a woman aged 60-75 years in a cohort exposed to, infected with or recovered from COVID-19 (not recorded which).

The rearrangement uses TRBV9 and TRBJ2-2; D may be TRBD1 (7 bases). Germline V CDR1 and CDR2: SGDLS, YYNGEE. CDR3 length: 15 amino acids. Between the trimmed V and J ends, which lost 0 bases and 5 bases, there was a span of 11 bases. The CDR3 DNA sequence: TGTGCCAGCAGCGTAGAGGGGGCGGGGACCGGGGAGCTGTTTTTT. Amino acid sequence: CASSVEGAGTGELFF.

The chain combines TRBV30 with TRBJ2-7, with 7 nucleotides matching TRBD1. The germline gives CDR1 GTSNPN, CDR2 SVGIG (reference sequence). Trimming removed 3 bases from V and 6 bases from J; junction bases left unmatched: 5. The CDR3 loop spans 12 amino acids. CDR3 in DNA: TGTGCCTGGAGGCAAGGGACAGCCGAGCAGTACTTC. Translation: CAWRQGTAEQYF.

V usage is TRBV19 and J usage is TRBJ1-5, with TRBD1 identical over 7 bases. The CDR3 covers 15 residues. V shed 6 bases and J 3 bases; nucleotides not matched to a gene: 8. Germline V gives CDR1 LNHDA, CDR2 SQIVND (reference sequence). The CDR3 sequence is CASSTGRGANQPQHF. For the CDR3, the DNA is TGTGCCAGTAGCACCGGCAGGGGGGCCAATCAGCCCCAGCATTTT.

This sequence joins TRBV28 and TRBJ2-7; 11 bases agree with TRBD2. After removal of 5 bases from V and 7 bases from J, the junction contained 7 bases not matched to a gene. This CDR3 has 14 amino acids. CDR1 MDHEN and CDR2 SYDVKM come from the germline V gene. DNA for the CDR3: TGTGCCAGCAGTCCCTTTAGGACTAGCGGGGAGCAGTACTTC. It translates to CASSPFRTSGEQYF.

The V gene is TRBV2, the J gene TRBJ1-2; D is possibly TRBD1 (5 bases). This CDR3 is 13 amino acids long. V lost 1 base to trimming and J lost 6 bases, with 9 bases between them. Germline CDR1 and CDR2: SNHLY and FYNNEI. CDR3 nucleotides: TGTGCCAGCAGTGAAGGGGGCGCGGATGGCTACACCTTC. Encoded protein: CASSEGGADGYTF.

The V and J genes are TRBV10-3 and TRBJ1-1, with D tentatively TRBD1 (5 bases). V lost 2 bases and J lost 1, with 14 bases in between. The germline V gene has CDR1 ENHRY and CDR2 SYGVKD. The CDR3 covers 16 residues. CDR3 bases: TGTGCCATCAGTGAGGGGGCGCAGGAGCCGAACACTGAAGCTTTCTTT. This translates into CAISEGAQEPNTEAFF.

The genes are TRBV7-8 and TRBJ1-1; possible D gene TRBD1, 6 bases. Germline V CDR1 and CDR2: SGHVS, FQNEAQ. The CDR3 is 14 amino acids. Trimming took off 2 bases at V and 5 bases at J, with 12 bases between the two ends. The CDR3 DNA sequence: TGTGCCAGCAGCTTACACAGGGATGGTACTGAAGCTTTCTTT. Translating gives CASSLHRDGTEAFF.

The chain links TRBV11-2 to TRBJ2-7, with 7 bases matching TRBD1. The length of the CDR3 is 17 residues. From germline, CDR1 is SGHAT and CDR2 FQNNGV. Unmatched junction bases numbered 15, after V lost 7 bases and J lost 0 bases. The CDR3 nucleotides are TGTGCCAGCACCCCTTCAGTTACGGGGACAGTCTCCTACGAGCAGTACTTC. Translation: CASTPSVTGTVSYEQYF.

Concerning this clone itself: Other nucleotide sequences from this sample produce the same CDR3. The CDR3 region is CASSSQTQLAKNIQYF. The DNA of the CDR3 is TGTGCCAGCAGCTCTCAGACACAGCTAGCCAAAAACATTCAGTACTTC. The V gene is TRBV28, the J gene TRBJ2-4; D gene ambiguous. The V end lost 6 bases, the J end lost 0 bases, and 15 bases lay between the germline ends. Germline values: CDR1 MDHEN, CDR2 SYDVKM. This CDR3 comprises 16 residues.

The chain couples TRBV30 to TRBJ1-6, with 7 bases identical to TRBD1. The CDR3 covers 15 residues. The ends lost 3 bases at V and 6 bases at J; junction bases unmatched: 8. Germline loops: CDR1 GTSNPN, CDR2 SVGIG (reference sequence). The CDR3, as DNA: TGTGCCTGGAGATTCTCCGGGACAGTTAATTCACCCCTCCACTTT. The encoded protein is CAWRFSGTVNSPLHF.

J is TRBJ2-3 and V is TRBV9; 9 bases are shared with TRBD2. The junction had 3 bases not matched to a gene; V was cut back by 1 base and J by 3 bases. CDR3 length: 15 amino acids. Germline assignment: CDR1 SGDLS and CDR2 YYNGEE. The CDR3 region is CASSVSAGGTDTQYF. The CDR3 DNA is TGTGCCAGCAGCGTATCGGCGGGAGGGACAGATACGCAGTATTTT.

The chain uses TRBV28 and TRBJ2-3; 9 bases fit TRBD2. The CDR3 sequence is 15 residues long. CDR1 MDHEN and CDR2 SYDVKM come from the germline V gene. J lost 0 bases, V lost 5 bases, and 3 bases had no gene match. CDR3: CASSPSGVSTDTQYF. In nucleotides, the CDR3 is TGTGCCAGCAGTCCTAGCGGGGTTAGCACAGATACGCAGTATTTT.

This clone was recorded a few times. V usage is TRBV24-1 and J usage is TRBJ2-1, with D perhaps matching TRBD2 (5 bases). CDR1 is KGHDR and CDR2 is SFDVKD in the germline V gene. The length of the CDR3 is 16 residues. Trimming took off 10 bases at V and 5 bases at J, with 23 bases between the two ends. CDR3 in amino acids: CATEEMRAQDDNEQFF. DNA of the CDR3: TGTGCCACAGAAGAAATGCGGGCGCAAGACGACAATGAGCAGTTCTTC.

The chain combines TRBV5-4 with TRBJ1-1; D is unresolved. This CDR3 is 15 amino acids long. Germline V gene data show CDR1 as SGHNT and CDR2 as YYREEE (reference sequence). Trimming took 4 bases from V and 0 from J, leaving 13 bases between them. CDR3 in amino acids: CASSPTTWLNTEAFF. In DNA, the CDR3 is TGTGCCAGCAGCCCGACGACATGGTTGAACACTGAAGCTTTCTTT.

This clone was picked up one time. The chain combines TRBV6-5 with TRBJ1-2; 10 bases are shared with TRBD1. Per germline, CDR1 MNHEY and CDR2 SVGAGI. V shed 5 bases and J 3 bases; nucleotides not matched to a gene: 3. The CDR3 consists of 14 residues. The DNA for the CDR3 is TGTGCCAGCAGTCAGACAGGGGGCGACTATGGCTACACCTTC. Translation gives CASSQTGGDYGYTF.

The table lists this clone with a count of one. The J gene is TRBJ2-7, the V gene TRBV4-1; 8 positions match TRBD2. Trimming removed 1 base from V and 4 bases from J; junction bases left unmatched: 18. The CDR3 is 19 residues long. CDR1 and CDR2 from the germline V gene are MGHRA and YSYEKL. CDR3 sequence reads: CASSQGGVPGLARGYEQYF. CDR3 coding DNA: TGCGCCAGCAGCCAAGGGGGCGTTCCCGGACTAGCTCGAGGGTACGAGCAGTACTTC.

The chain recombines TRBV28 with TRBJ2-3; 11 bases align to TRBD1. CDR1 MDHEN and CDR2 SYDVKM come from the germline V gene. This CDR3 spans 16 amino acids. Trimming removed 4 bases from V and 0 bases from J; junction bases left unmatched: 3. The CDR3 bases are TGTGCCAGCAGTTCGGACAGGGGGCCGAGCACAGATACGCAGTATTTT. This gives the protein CASSSDRGPSTDTQYF.

In DNA, the CDR3 is TGTGCCAGCAACCCCGGGAACGGGTATAATTCACCCCTCCACTTT. Translated: CASNPGNGYNSPLHF. The chain carries TRBV27 and TRBJ1-6; D unclear. The length of the CDR3 is 15 residues. Trimming removed 7 bases at V and 4 bases at J, with 14 bases between. Per the germline V gene, CDR1 is MNHEY and CDR2 is SMNVEV (reference sequence).